This T cell receptor (beta chain) derives from a study of blood T cells in healthy people across ages. The CDR3 is 17 residues long. The V end was cut by 0 bases, the J end by 4 bases, with 13 bases between. A second PCR, run for roughly 7 to 12 cycles, used a sample-barcoded 5' primer plus a J-beta primer mix. A single record per CDR3 protein comes from TCRdb applying MiXCR to the 5' RACE reads. The sample lists about 750,000 distinct CDR3 sequences, 53% occurring once. This clonotype has just a few counts. This clonotype was sampled from a man older than 75 in good health. The chain couples TRBV12-3 or TRBV12-4 to TRBJ2-6; D could derive from TRBD1 or TRBD2 (5 bases each). The sample consisted of blood. As DNA, the CDR3 is TGTGCCAGCAGTTTAGCGGGGGACCTGAGAGGGGCCAACGTCCTGACTTTC. Translating it yields CASSLAGDLRGANVLTF.